This T cell receptor beta chain was identified in a study of blood T cell repertoires in COVID-19. Germline CDR1 and CDR2: SGHRS and YFSETQ. CDR3 length equals 14 residues. Trimming removed 4 bases from V and 4 bases from J; junction bases left unmatched: 4. The data were produced by immunoSEQ multiplex PCR, yet TCRdb's version contains in-frame clones alone and is incomplete. The sample records roughly 380,000 clones, about 90% being singletons. Participants were aged about 18 to 100 years, lived in about two dozen US areas, and enrolled virtually. The sequence was obtained from a young woman who had recovered from COVID-19. The specimen sequenced was PBMCs or T cells enriched from blood (not recorded which). The chain links TRBV5-1 to TRBJ2-2; 7 bases map to TRBD1. CDR3 residues: CASSTGEFTGELFF. In DNA form, the CDR3 reads TGCGCCAGCAGCACAGGGGAGTTCACCGGGGAGCTGTTTTTT.